This T cell receptor (beta chain) came from a study of graft-versus-host responses after intestinal transplantation. Per the germline V gene, CDR1 is SGHAT and CDR2 is FQNNGV. The CDR3 totals 14 residues. Trimming pared 2 bases from V and 0 bases from J, leaving 5 bases between. Sequencing used immunoSEQ multiplex PCR; TCRdb keeps in-frame clones, though not all of them. Among approximately 77,000 clones listed, approximately 92% were seen once. The source was PBMCs, collected 98 days after intestinal transplantation. This receptor was taken from a human patient who received an intestinal transplant, so some T cells may come from the graft donor. The rearrangement links TRBV11-2 to TRBJ2-1; no reliable D call. CDR3 nucleotide sequence: TGTGCCAGCAGCTTAATCAGCTCCTACAATGAGCAGTTCTTC. As protein: CASSLISSYNEQFF.